The 25 T cell receptor beta chains given below trace back to one sample, sequenced in a study of T cells after yellow fever vaccination. TCRdb analysed the 5' RACE reads with MiXCR anew, one entry per CDR3 protein. Of about 240,000 distinct CDR3 sequences in the sample, about 7% were seen once. The specimen comprised CD4+ T cells sorted from PBMCs, sampled 15 days after the yellow fever booster vaccination. The receptor set was obtained from a man under 40 who received the YFV17D yellow fever vaccine.

This clonotype was observed a few times. The V gene is TRBV5-1, the J gene TRBJ2-2; possibly TRBD1 for D (6 bases). CDR1 and CDR2 from the germline V gene are SGHRS and YFSETQ. Trimming removed 4 bases at V and 6 bases at J, with 16 bases between. The CDR3 runs to 15 residues. CDR3 in amino acids: CASSPGISGAGELFF. The CDR3 DNA reads TGCGCCAGCAGCCCCGGGATCTCAGGGGCCGGGGAGCTGTTTTTT.

This clonotype came up many times. The chain couples TRBV5-1 to TRBJ1-1, with 7 bases aligning to TRBD1. The CDR3 extends over 13 amino acids. With V trimmed by 2 bases and J by 4 bases, 2 bases remained unmatched. The V gene's germline CDR1 is SGHRS and CDR2 YFSETQ. As DNA, the CDR3 is TGCGCCAGCAGCTTACAGGGGTTCACTGAAGCTTTCTTT. Translated, it gives CASSLQGFTEAFF.

This clonotype has just a few counts. The junction differs from germline at one of its ends, possibly a read error. V gene TRBV7-2 combines with J gene TRBJ1-2, with a weak D call TRBD1 (6 bases). The CDR3 length is 13 residues. The germline V gene has CDR1 SGHTA and CDR2 FQGNSA. CDR3 amino acids: CASSSRRTGGGVF. DNA for the CDR3: TGTGCCAGCAGCTCCCGGAGGACCGGGGGCGGGGTATTC.

In this sample, this clonotype turned up a few times. The chain has TRBV24-1 and TRBJ1-2, with D tentatively TRBD1 (6 bases). V was trimmed by 2 bases and J by 6 bases, leaving 12 bases between them. This CDR3 has 14 residues. Looked up from germline, CDR1 is KGHDR and CDR2 is SFDVKD. CDR3 residues: CATSDSTGVNGYTF. CDR3 nucleotide sequence: TGTGCCACCAGTGATTCGACAGGTGTGAATGGCTACACCTTC.

This clonotype has a handful of counts. The chain recombines TRBV28 with TRBJ1-6; TRBD1 is a possible D gene (5 bases). With 4 bases removed from V and 7 bases from J, the gap between germline ends came to 8 bases. This CDR3 comprises 13 residues. Germline V lookup: CDR1 MDHEN, CDR2 SYDVKM. The CDR3 sequence: CASSYGGNSPLHF. DNA of the CDR3: TGTGCCAGCAGTTACGGGGGAAATTCACCCCTCCACTTT.

This clonotype has a handful of counts. This rearrangement joins TRBV29-1 to TRBJ2-7; 13 bases are shared with TRBD2. The CDR3 consists of 14 residues. V was pared by 6 bases and J by 0 bases, with 2 bases of the junction left unmatched. The V gene's germline CDR1 is SQVTM and CDR2 ANQGSEA. This chain's CDR3 is CSVRTSGSSYEQYF. DNA for the CDR3: TGCAGCGTCAGGACTAGCGGGAGCTCCTACGAGCAGTACTTC.

The chain couples TRBV11-2 to TRBJ2-7; D might be TRBD2 (6 bases). CDR3 length: 15 amino acids. The ends were cut back, 1 base at V and 0 bases at J, with 10 bases in the middle. CDR1 and CDR2 from the germline V gene are SGHAT and FQNNGV. CDR3 sequence: CASSLGDGGSYEQYF. Written as DNA, the CDR3 is TGTGCCAGCAGCTTAGGGGACGGGGGCTCCTACGAGCAGTACTTC.

This clonotype was seen a few times. The chain combines TRBV6-1 with TRBJ2-3, with a possible D match to TRBD2 (6 bases). Germline CDR1 reads MNHNS; CDR2 reads SASEGT. This CDR3 has 14 residues. Trimming took off 7 bases at V and 2 bases at J, with 13 bases between the two ends. CDR3 DNA sequence: TGTGCCAGCAACCCTAGCGTTCCCACAGATACGCAGTATTTT. This sequence encodes CASNPSVPTDTQYF.

The chain recombines TRBV10-3 with TRBJ2-7; D ambiguous. The CDR3 loop spans 11 amino acids. Germline V gives CDR1 ENHRY, CDR2 SYGVKD. Trimming took off 3 bases at V and 2 bases at J, with 2 bases between the two ends. The CDR3 bases are TGTGCCATCAGTGACACCTACGAGCAGTACTTC. It yields the protein CAISDTYEQYF.

This clonotype was detected ten times or more. The V call is TRBV20-1, the J call TRBJ2-1, with TRBD2 matching over 11 bases. This CDR3 comprises 12 residues. V was clipped by 2 bases and J by 13 bases; unmatched bases: 4. The germline CDR1 and CDR2 sequences are DFQATT and SNEGSKA (reference sequence). CDR3 amino acids: CSARLAGGPQFF. The CDR3 DNA follows: TGCAGTGCTAGATTAGCGGGAGGGCCTCAGTTCTTC.

There are many counts of this clonotype. This rearrangement joins TRBV5-1 to TRBJ1-1; D is perhaps TRBD1 (5 bases). V lost 0 bases and J 1 base, leaving 7 bases between the germline ends. The CDR3 is 14 amino acids. CDR1 is SGHRS, CDR2 YFSETQ, per germline. This chain's CDR3 is CASSLDRSNTEAFF. The DNA for the CDR3 is TGCGCCAGCAGCTTGGACAGGTCGAACACTGAAGCTTTCTTT.

The rearrangement joins TRBV7-2 to TRBJ2-5, with 8 bases matching TRBD1. Germline V lookup: CDR1 SGHTA, CDR2 FQGNSA. Trimming took 3 bases from V and 4 from J; bases not matched to a gene: 7. The CDR3 is 15 amino acids. CDR3 DNA sequence: TGTGCCAGCAGCTTCCTAGGACAGGGCCGAGAGACCCAGTACTTC. It yields the protein CASSFLGQGRETQYF.

The chain links TRBV29-1 to TRBJ2-2; no definite D call. CDR1 is SQVTM and CDR2 is ANQGSEA in the germline V gene. Deletions cut 7 bases from V and 1 base from J, with 22 bases between. The CDR3 extends over 17 amino acids. The CDR3: CSAQGFPGRQNTGELFF. The CDR3 DNA follows: TGCAGCGCCCAAGGTTTTCCCGGACGGCAGAACACCGGGGAGCTGTTTTTT.

In its sample, this clonotype was seen many times. The chain has TRBV25-1 and TRBJ1-3, with a tentative D call TRBD1 (6 bases). V was clipped by 3 bases and J by 7 bases, with 10 bases between them. This CDR3 has 13 residues. Germline lookup yields CDR1 MGHDK and CDR2 SYGVNS. CDR3 in amino acids: CASSDGRGNTIYF. CDR3 DNA sequence: TGTGCCAGCAGTGATGGGAGGGGGAACACCATATATTTT.

This clonotype came up many times. J is TRBJ2-1 and V is TRBV20-1, with 10 positions matching TRBD2. V shed 2 bases, J shed 6 bases, and the junction held 7 bases outside the gene matches. The CDR3 contains 15 residues. Per germline, CDR1 DFQATT and CDR2 SNEGSKA (reference sequence). The CDR3 sequence: CSARPLAGEFNEQFF. Written as DNA, the CDR3 is TGCAGTGCTAGACCGCTAGCGGGAGAATTCAATGAGCAGTTCTTC.

As concerns this clonotype: One junction end does not reproduce the germline sequence, and a read error may be involved. The chain uses TRBV7-9 and TRBJ2-2; 8 bases are a match to TRBD2. CDR1 is SEHNR, CDR2 FQNEAQ, per germline (reference sequence). The CDR3 is 16 amino acids. In DNA, the CDR3 is TGTGCCAGCAGCTCTCGGGGTAGCGGGAACCCCGGGGAGCTGTTTTTT. Amino acids: CASSSRGSGNPGELFF. The whole variable domain, remainder taken from reference TRBV7-9 and TRBJ2-2, is DTGVSQNPRHKITKRGQNVTFRCDPISEHNRLYWYRQTLGQGPEFLTYFQNEAQLEKSRLLSDRFSAERPKGSFSTLEIQRTEQGDSAMYLCASSSRGSGNPGELFFGEGSRLTVL.

This clonotype was found a few times. The chain uses TRBV7-2 and TRBJ2-4, with TRBD2 matching over 13 bases. Germline CDR1 SGHTA, CDR2 FQGNSA. The CDR3 covers 16 residues. The junction had 2 bases not matched to a gene; V was cut back by 5 bases and J by 1 base. The CDR3 nucleotides are TGTGCCAGCAGCCCACTAGCGGGAGGGGCCAAAAACATTCAGTACTTC. Its protein is CASSPLAGGAKNIQYF.

In this sample, this clonotype turned up many times. V is TRBV28 and J is TRBJ2-7; D uncertain. In germline, CDR1 is MDHEN, CDR2 SYDVKM. Trimming removed 4 bases from V and 4 bases from J, with 11 bases in between. The CDR3 consists of 13 residues. This chain's CDR3 is CASSSGSLYEQYF. DNA of the CDR3: TGTGCCAGCAGTTCCGGGTCCTTATACGAGCAGTACTTC.

The chain uses TRBV29-1 and TRBJ1-6, with TRBD1 matching 8 bases. There are 13 residues in the CDR3. Looked up from germline, CDR1 is SQVTM and CDR2 is ANQGSEA. The V gene end was trimmed by 4 bases and the J gene end by 10 bases; junction bases not matched to a gene: 6. CDR3 nucleotides: TGCAGCGTTGGCGAGACAGGGGAATCACCCCTCCACTTT. Amino acid sequence: CSVGETGESPLHF.

This clonotype was observed a few times. The chain employs TRBV3-1 and TRBJ1-1; D ambiguous. The CDR3 sequence is 13 residues long. Trimming left V 4 bases short and J 1 base short, with 7 bases between. Germline lookup yields CDR1 LGHDT and CDR2 YNNKEL (reference sequence). In DNA, the CDR3 is TGTGCCAGCAGCCCTATGCAGAACACTGAAGCTTTCTTT. Amino acids: CASSPMQNTEAFF.

This clonotype was observed a handful of times. The chain links TRBV7-3 to TRBJ2-5; 7 positions match TRBD2. CDR1 SGHTA and CDR2 FQGTGA come from the germline V gene. V lost 5 bases to trimming and J lost 3 bases; unmatched junction nucleotides: 3. CDR3 length: 13 residues. CDR3: CASSRSGKETQYF. The CDR3 DNA reads as TGTGCCAGCAGCAGAAGCGGGAAAGAGACCCAGTACTTC.

This clonotype was detected only a few times. The chain combines TRBV12-3 or TRBV12-4 with TRBJ2-6; D is uncertain. V was shortened by 3 bases and J by 2 bases, with 14 bases between the two germline ends. This CDR3 is 17 amino acids long. CDR3 coding DNA: TGTGCCAGCAGTTTTTTTGGGGTGGCCGCTGGGGCCAACGTCCTGACTTTC. This sequence encodes CASSFFGVAAGANVLTF.

The rearrangement joins TRBV29-1 to TRBJ2-3; D uncertain. Trimming removed 5 bases from V and 5 bases from J, with 8 bases in between. Looked up from germline, CDR1 is SQVTM and CDR2 is ANQGSEA. CDR3 length: 11 amino acids. The CDR3 coding sequence is TGCAGCGTTTCCGACTTAGATACGCAGTATTTT. It specifies CSVSDLDTQYF.

V usage is TRBV20-1 and J usage is TRBJ2-7, with a weak D call TRBD2 (6 bases). The CDR3 runs to 13 residues. Germline-derived CDR1 and CDR2 are DFQATT and SNEGSKA (reference sequence). Here the CDR3 DNA reads TGCACCGCCCCCGGGACTGCCACCTACGAGCAGTACTTC. Translated: CTAPGTATYEQYF.

V gene TRBV7-2 combines with J gene TRBJ2-3; no definite D call. With 2 bases removed from V and 8 bases from J, the gap between germline ends came to 17 bases. The CDR3 runs 15 residues. Per germline, CDR1 SGHTA and CDR2 FQGNSA. This chain's CDR3 is CASSLRPVRGSTQYF. The CDR3 DNA is TGTGCCAGCAGCTTAAGGCCCGTCCGTGGAAGTACGCAGTATTTT.